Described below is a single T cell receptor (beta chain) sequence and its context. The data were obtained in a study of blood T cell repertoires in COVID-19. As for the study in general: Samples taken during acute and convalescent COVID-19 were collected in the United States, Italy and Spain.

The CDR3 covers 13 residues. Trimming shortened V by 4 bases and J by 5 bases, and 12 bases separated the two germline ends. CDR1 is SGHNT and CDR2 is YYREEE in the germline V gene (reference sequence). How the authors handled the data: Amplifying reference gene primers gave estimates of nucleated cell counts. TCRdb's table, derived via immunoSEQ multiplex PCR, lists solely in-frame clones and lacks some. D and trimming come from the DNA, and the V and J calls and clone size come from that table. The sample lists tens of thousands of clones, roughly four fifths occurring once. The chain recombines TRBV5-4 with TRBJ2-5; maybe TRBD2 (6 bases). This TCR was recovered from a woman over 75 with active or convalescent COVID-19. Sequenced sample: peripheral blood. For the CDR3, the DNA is TGTGCCAGCAGCCTACGGGAGTTGGAGACCCAGTACTTC. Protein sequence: CASSLRELETQYF. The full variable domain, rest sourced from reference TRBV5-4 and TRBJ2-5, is ETGVTQSPTHLIKTRGQQVTLRCSSQSGHNTVSWYQQALGQGPQFIFQYYREEENGRGNFPPRFSGLQFPNYSSELNVNALELDDSALYLCASSLRELETQYFGPGTRLLVL.